This T cell receptor beta chain was profiled in a study of sequential checkpoint blockade in melanoma (dated by TCRdb to between 2017 and 2020). Some background on the complete study: In a 1:1 randomization, patients received either first-line nivolumab then ipilimumab (arm A) or ipilimumab then nivolumab (arm B). The same lesion was the source of approximately 80% of the matched pre- and post-treatment tumor biopsy pairs. Approximately 23 patients had matched tumor biopsies taken before treatment and at week 13, after single-agent nivolumab (arm A) or ipilimumab (arm B). TCRbeta immunosequencing was performed on DNA from 91 pretreatment melanoma tumor samples. Maintenance nivolumab came after both trial sequences. The research as a whole found: Small sample sizes and reduced statistical power limited the within-arm analyses of tumor T-cell fraction. The response-prediction model combining TCR metrics and mutation burden needs validation in larger, independent patient cohorts. Tumor T-cell fraction and clonality were found to correlate with PD-L1 staining and CD8+ T-cell counts but not with mutational load. Among patients in the nivolumab-first arm (arm A), tumor TIL clonality before treatment was associated with response (P = .04). Patients whose tumor T-cell fraction and clonality increased by week 13 were about 30 times more likely to achieve clinical benefit.

The treatment or condition label here, explained by the study, means: randomized to nivolumab then ipilimumab (arm A) or the reverse (arm B). None of the trial patients had been given prior DNA-damaging chemotherapy. Samples were obtained from patients with melanoma enrolled in CheckMate 064, a randomized, open-label phase II trial of sequential checkpoint blockade. Genomic DNA from formalin-fixed paraffin-embedded (FFPE) tissue samples served as the input for tumor TCR sequencing. Counted from cysteine to phenylalanine, this CDR3 has 14 amino acids. Only the CDR3 region is kept as DNA, spanning 42 bases read in frame from base 1. V ends up 5 bases short and J 2 bases short, with an unmatched junction base count of 6. The CDR1 and CDR2 encoded by the germline V gene are KGHSH and LQKENI. In the case of this clone: No antigen is known for it. Base qualities are not provided; no much larger clone lies one nucleotide away.

The immunoSEQ Assay was used to immunosequence TCRbeta CDR3 regions from genomic DNA. Before high-throughput sequencing, genomic DNA was amplified using bias-controlled multiplex PCR. Per the authors' processing: To quantify the absolute abundance of each unique TCRbeta CDR3 region, the sequences were collapsed and filtered. Clonality, defined as 1 minus Pielou's evenness, was calculated using productive rearrangements only. Tumor T-cell fraction was computed by normalizing TCRbeta template counts to usable DNA, estimated from several housekeeping genes. A previously published method was used to identify clones whose frequencies were significantly greater in on-treatment samples than in baseline samples. The clones in this table, taken by TCRdb from immuneACCESS, are in-frame only. Not every clone is retained; where verified, under half of the shortfall comes from an unresolved V gene, and the cause of the rest is unknown. D and trimming were read from the DNA, whereas the V and J calls and clone size are those reported in that table. The sample table lists about 4,400 clones, about 20% of them with a count of one. About 4% of the sample is taken by the ten largest.

The rearranged segments are TRBV18 and TRBJ2-7; 7 bases in the middle match TRBD1. This sequence originates from a human donor with melanoma. The input for sequencing was tumor tissue (inferred from file names), taken from a patient given nivolumab and ipilimumab in sequence. The CDR3 corresponds to CASSTGALTYEQYF. The base sequence is TGTGCCAGCTCAACAGGGGCCTTGACCTACGAGCAGTACTTC.